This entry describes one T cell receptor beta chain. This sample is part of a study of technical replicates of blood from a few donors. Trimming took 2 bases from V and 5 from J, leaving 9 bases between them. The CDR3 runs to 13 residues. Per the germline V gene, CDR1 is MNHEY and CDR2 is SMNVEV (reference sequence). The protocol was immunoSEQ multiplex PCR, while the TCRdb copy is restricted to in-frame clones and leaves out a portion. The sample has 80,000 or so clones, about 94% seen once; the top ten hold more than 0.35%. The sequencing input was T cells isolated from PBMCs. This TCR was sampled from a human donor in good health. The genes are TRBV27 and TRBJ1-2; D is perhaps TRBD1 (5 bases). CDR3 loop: CASSLGQGYGYTF. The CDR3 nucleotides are TGTGCCAGCAGTTTAGGTCAGGGTTATGGCTACACCTTC.